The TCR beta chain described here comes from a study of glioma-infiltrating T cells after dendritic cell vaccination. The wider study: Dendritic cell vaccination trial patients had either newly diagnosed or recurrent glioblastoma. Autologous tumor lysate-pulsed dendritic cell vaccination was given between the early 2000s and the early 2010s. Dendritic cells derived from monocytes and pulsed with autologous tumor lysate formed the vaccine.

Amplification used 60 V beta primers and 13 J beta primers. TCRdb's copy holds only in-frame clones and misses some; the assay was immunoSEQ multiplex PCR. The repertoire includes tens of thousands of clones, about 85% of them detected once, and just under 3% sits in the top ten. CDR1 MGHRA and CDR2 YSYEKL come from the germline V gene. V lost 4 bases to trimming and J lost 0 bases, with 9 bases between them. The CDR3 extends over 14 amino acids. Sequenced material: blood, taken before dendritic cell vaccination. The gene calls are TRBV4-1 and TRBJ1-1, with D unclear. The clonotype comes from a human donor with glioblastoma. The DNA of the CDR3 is TGCGCCAGCAGCCTAAGGAGAATGAACACTGAAGCTTTCTTT. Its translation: CASSLRRMNTEAFF.